The sequence of this T cell receptor beta chain was determined in a study of glioma-infiltrating T cells. Study information: Low-grade gliomas were grade II; glioblastomas were grade IV at initial diagnosis. Points from the study as a whole: Tissue-blood divergence was below expectation in non-neoplastic patients, above in gliomas.

Germline assignment: CDR1 DFQATT and CDR2 SNEGSKA (reference sequence). The CDR3 extends over 14 amino acids. TCR alpha and beta CDR3 regions were amplified from RNA using iRepertoire nested multiplex PCR. TCRdb reprocessed the multiplex PCR reads via MiXCR and lists one record per CDR3 protein. The table lists 400,000 or so distinct CDR3 sequences, roughly two fifths of them singletons. A note on this clonotype: Antigen unknown. An end of the junction does not agree with germline; a read error may underlie this.

The sequence came from a human donor with low-grade glioma or glioblastoma, undergoing nonglioma brain surgery, or in good health (not recorded which). The specimen sequenced was glioma tissue, nonneoplastic brain tissue, or PBMCs (not recorded which). The V and J genes are TRBV20-1 and TRBJ2-1, with D perhaps TRBD2 (6 bases). The CDR3 region is CSASLAIYYNEQLF. CDR3 nucleotide sequence: TGCAGTGCTAGTCTAGCGATTTATTACAATGAGCAGCTCTTC.